The clone carrying this T cell receptor (beta chain) was seen ten or more times. This record comes from a study of Graves' ophthalmopathy and Graves' hyperthyroidism. The authors amplified TCR beta CDR3 regions, and they did so from RNA transcripts for repertoire sequencing. Following a first-round RT-PCR that used HTBI primers, a second-round multiplex PCR was carried out. TCRdb recomputed calls from the multiplex PCR reads with MiXCR, one row per CDR3 protein. In the table there are a few hundred thousand distinct CDR3 sequences, 20% to 25% of which are singletons. This CDR3 is 13 amino acids long. CDR1 is DFQATT and CDR2 is SNEGSKA in the germline V gene (reference sequence). J gave up 7 bases and V 1 base, and 4 bases lay outside the gene matches.

The clonotype comes from a woman between 45 and 65 years old with Graves' ophthalmopathy. What was sequenced was peripheral blood. The chain couples TRBV20-1 to TRBJ2-4, with 7 bases identical to TRBD1. The CDR3 region is CSARVEDRNIQYF. CDR3 nucleotide sequence: TGCAGTGCTAGAGTTGAGGACAGGAACATTCAGTACTTC.